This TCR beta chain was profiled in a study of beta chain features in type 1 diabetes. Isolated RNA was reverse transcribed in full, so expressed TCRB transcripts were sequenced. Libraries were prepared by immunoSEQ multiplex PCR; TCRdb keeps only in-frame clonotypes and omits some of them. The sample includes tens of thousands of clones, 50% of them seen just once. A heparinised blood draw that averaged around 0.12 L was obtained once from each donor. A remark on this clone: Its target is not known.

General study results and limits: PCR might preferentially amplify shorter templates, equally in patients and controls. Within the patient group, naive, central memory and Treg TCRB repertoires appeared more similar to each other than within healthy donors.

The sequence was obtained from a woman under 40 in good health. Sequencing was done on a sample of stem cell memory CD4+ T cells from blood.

The CDR3 spells CASSEDRGSTDTQYF. The DNA for the CDR3 is TGTGCCAGCAGTGAGGACAGGGGTAGCACAGATACGCAGTATTTT. The V gene is TRBV28, the J gene TRBJ2-3; 9 bases align to TRBD1. J lost 0 bases, V lost 5 bases, and 3 bases had no gene match. The length of the CDR3 is 15 residues. Germline V gives CDR1 MDHEN, CDR2 SYDVKM.